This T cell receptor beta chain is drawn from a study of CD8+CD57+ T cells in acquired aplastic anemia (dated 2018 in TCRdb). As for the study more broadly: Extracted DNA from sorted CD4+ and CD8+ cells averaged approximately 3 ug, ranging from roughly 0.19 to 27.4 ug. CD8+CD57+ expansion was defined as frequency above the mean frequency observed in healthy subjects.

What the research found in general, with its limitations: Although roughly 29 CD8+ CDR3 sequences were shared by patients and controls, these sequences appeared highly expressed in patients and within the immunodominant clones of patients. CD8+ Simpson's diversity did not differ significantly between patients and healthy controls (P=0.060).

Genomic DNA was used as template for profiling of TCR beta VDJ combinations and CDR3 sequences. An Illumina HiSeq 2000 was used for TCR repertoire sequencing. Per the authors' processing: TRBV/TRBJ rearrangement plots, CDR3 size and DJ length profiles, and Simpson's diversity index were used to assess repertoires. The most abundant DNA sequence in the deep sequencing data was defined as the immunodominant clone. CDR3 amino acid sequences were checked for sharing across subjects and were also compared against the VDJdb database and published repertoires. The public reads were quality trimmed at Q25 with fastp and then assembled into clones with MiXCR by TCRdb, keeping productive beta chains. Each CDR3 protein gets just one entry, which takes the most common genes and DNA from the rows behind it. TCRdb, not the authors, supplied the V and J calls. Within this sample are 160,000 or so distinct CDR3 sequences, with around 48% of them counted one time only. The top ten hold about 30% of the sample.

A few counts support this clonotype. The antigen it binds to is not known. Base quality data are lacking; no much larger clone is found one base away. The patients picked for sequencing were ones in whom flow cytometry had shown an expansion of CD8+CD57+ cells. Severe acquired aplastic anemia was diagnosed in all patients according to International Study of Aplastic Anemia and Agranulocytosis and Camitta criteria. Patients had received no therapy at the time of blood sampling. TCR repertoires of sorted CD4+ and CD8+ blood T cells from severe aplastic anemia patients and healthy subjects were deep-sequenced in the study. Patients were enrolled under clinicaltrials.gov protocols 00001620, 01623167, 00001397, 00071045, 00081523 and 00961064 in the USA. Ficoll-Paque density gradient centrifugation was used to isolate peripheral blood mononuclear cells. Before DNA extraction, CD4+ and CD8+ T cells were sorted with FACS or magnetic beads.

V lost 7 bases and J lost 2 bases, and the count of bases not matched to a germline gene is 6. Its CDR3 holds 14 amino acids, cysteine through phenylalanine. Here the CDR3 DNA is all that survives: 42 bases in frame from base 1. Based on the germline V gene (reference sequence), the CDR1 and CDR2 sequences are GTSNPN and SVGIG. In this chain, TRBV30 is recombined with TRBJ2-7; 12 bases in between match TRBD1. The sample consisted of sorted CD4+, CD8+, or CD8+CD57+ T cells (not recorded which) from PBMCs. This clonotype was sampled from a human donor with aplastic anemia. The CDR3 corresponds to CAYTGTGGPYEQYF. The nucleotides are TGTGCCTATACCGGGACAGGGGGCCCCTACGAGCAGTACTTC.